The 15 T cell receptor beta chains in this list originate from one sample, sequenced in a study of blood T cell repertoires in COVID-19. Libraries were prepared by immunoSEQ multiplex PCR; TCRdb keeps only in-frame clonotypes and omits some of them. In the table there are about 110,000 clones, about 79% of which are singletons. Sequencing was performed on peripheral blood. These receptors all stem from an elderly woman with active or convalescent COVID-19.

The DNA for the CDR3 is TGTGCCAGCAGCGCCGGCCCGGGACAGATAAACACTGAAGCTTTCTTT. Translated, it gives CASSAGPGQINTEAFF. The rearrangement links TRBV7-6 to TRBJ1-1; 7 nucleotides align to TRBD1. Trimming took 5 bases from V and 2 from J; bases not matched to a gene: 11. Germline V lookup: CDR1 SGHVS, CDR2 FNYEAQ. The CDR3 has 16 amino acids.

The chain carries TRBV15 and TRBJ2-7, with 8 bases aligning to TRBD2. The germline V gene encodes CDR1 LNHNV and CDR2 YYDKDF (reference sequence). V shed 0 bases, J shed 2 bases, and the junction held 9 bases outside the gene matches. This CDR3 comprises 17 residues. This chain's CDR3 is CATSRELQGLGTYEQYF. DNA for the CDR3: TGTGCCACCAGCAGAGAGTTACAGGGACTAGGAACCTACGAGCAGTACTTC. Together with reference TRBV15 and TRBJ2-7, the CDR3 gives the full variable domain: DAMVIQNPRYQVTQFGKPVTLSCSQTLNHNVMYWYQQKSSQAPKLLFHYYDKDFNNEADTPDNFQSRRPNTSFCFLDIRSPGLGDTAMYLCATSRELQGLGTYEQYFGPGTRLTVT.

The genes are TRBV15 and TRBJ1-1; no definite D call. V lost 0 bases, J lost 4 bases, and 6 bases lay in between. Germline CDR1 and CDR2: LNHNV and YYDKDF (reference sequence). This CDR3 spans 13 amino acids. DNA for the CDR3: TGTGCCACCAGCAGAGATCCTACCACTGAAGCTTTCTTT. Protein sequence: CATSRDPTTEAFF.

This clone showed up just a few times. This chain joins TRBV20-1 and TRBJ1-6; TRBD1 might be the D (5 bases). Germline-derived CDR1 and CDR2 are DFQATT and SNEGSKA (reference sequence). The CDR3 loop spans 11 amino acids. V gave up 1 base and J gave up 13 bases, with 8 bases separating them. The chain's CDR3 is CSARARGPLHF. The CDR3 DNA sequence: TGCAGTGCTAGAGCTAGGGGTCCCCTCCACTTT.

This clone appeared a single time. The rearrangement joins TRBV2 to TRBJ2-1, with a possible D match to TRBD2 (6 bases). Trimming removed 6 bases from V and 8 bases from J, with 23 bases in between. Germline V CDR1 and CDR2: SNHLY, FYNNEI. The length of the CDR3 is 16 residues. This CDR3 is CASSATRDSRRYEQFF. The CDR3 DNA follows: TGTGCCAGCAGCGCTACCCGGGACTCGCGCAGATATGAGCAGTTCTTC. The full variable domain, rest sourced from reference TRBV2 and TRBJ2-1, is EPEVTQTPSHQVTQMGQEVILRCVPISNHLYFYWYRQILGQKVEFLVSFYNNEISEKSEIFDDQFSVERPDGSNFTLKIRSTKLEDSAMYFCASSATRDSRRYEQFFGPGTRLTVL.

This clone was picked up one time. The CDR3 loop is CASSQNDIGTDTQYF. CDR3 sequence (DNA): TGTGCCAGCAGCCAGAATGACATAGGCACAGATACGCAGTATTTT. The rearrangement joins TRBV7-2 to TRBJ2-3; D uncertain. Germline CDR1 SGHTA, CDR2 FQGNSA. The CDR3 covers 15 residues. The V and J ends lost 5 bases and 1 base respectively, with 13 bases between them.

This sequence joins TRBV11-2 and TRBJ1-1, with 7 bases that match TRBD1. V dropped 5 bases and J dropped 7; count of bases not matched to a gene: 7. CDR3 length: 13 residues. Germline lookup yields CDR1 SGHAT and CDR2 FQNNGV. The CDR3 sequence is CASSPDRVNEAFF. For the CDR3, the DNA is TGTGCCAGCAGCCCTGACAGGGTAAATGAAGCTTTCTTT.

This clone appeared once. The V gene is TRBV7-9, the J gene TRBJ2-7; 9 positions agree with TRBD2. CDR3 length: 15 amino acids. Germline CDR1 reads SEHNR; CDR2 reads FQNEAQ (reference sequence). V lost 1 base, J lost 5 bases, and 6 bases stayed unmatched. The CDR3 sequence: CASSLVGAGGHEQYF. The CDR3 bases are TGTGCCAGCAGCTTAGTGGGAGCGGGGGGCCACGAGCAGTACTTC.

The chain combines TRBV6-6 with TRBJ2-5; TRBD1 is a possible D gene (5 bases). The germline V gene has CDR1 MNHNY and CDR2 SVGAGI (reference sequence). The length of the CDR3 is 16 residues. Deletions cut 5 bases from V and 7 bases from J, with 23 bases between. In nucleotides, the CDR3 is TGTGCCAGCAGTCGATACCGACAGAATCCGTCGGGGACCCAGTACTTC. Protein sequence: CASSRYRQNPSGTQYF.

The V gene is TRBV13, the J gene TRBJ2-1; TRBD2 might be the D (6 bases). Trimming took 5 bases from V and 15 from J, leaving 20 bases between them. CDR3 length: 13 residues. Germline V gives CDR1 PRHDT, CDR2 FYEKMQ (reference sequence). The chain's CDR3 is CASSRTASSVLFF. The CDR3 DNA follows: TGTGCCAGCAGCCGCACGGCGTCTAGCGTCCTGTTCTTC.

CDR3 bases: TGCAGTGCTAGTTCCGGGACTAGCGGGAGCGGGGCTACAGATACGCAGTATTTT. Amino acid sequence: CSASSGTSGSGATDTQYF. V is TRBV20-1 and J is TRBJ2-3; 14 bases align to TRBD2. The CDR3 has 18 amino acids. The V segment lost 3 bases and the J segment 3 bases; nucleotides outside the gene matches: 11. Germline CDR1 DFQATT, CDR2 SNEGSKA (reference sequence).

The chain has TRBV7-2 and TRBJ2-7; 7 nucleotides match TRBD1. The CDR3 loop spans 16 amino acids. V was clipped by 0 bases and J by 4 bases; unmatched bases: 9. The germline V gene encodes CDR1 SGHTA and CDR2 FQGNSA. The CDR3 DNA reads TGTGCCAGCAGCTTAGCCGTGGCAGGGGGTGCGTACGAGCAGTACTTC. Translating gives CASSLAVAGGAYEQYF.

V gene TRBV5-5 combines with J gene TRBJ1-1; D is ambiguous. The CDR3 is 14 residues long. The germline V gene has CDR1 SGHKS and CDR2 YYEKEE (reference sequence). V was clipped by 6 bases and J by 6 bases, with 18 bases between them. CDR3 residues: CASTTGGRWSEAFF. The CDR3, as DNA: TGTGCCAGCACCACCGGCGGTAGGTGGTCTGAAGCTTTCTTT.

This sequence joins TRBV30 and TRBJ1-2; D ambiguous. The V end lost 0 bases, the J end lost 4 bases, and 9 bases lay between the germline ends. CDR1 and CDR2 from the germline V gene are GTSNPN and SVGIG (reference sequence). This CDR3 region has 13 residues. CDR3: CAWSVGSGYGYTF. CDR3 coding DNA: TGTGCCTGGAGTGTCGGCTCGGGCTATGGCTACACCTTC.

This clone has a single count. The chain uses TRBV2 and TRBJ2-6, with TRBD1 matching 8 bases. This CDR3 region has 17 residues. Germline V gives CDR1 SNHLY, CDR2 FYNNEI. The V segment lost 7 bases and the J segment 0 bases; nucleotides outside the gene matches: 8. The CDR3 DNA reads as TGTGCCAGCACCGGACAGGGTACCCTCTCTGGGGCCAACGTCCTGACTTTC. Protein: CASTGQGTLSGANVLTF.